This T cell receptor beta chain is drawn from a study of cytomegalovirus exposure and HLA in healthy donors. Study-wide results and limits: It was taken for granted in presence/absence analyses that sequencing depth across donors was roughly uniform. In an earlier analysis, in under 700 donors, most V segments appeared productive either ~90% or ~30% of the time.

The PCR had 60 Vbeta and 13 Jbeta primers. Data came from immunoSEQ multiplex PCR; TCRdb stores just in-frame clones and leaves some out. The sample has about 55,000 clones; approximately 71% are singletons. V dropped 6 bases and J dropped 3; count of bases not matched to a gene: 8. The CDR3 covers 15 residues. CDR1 and CDR2 (germline): SGHDN, FVKESK. A remark on this clone: Its antigen is as yet unknown.

Sequenced: PBMCs. The sequence was collected from a man aged 40-55 years in good health and CMV-seropositive. The genes are TRBV14 and TRBJ1-2; TRBD1 matches 9 bases. The CDR3 loop is CASRDTGGADYGYTF. The CDR3 region has the DNA TGTGCCAGCAGAGATACAGGGGGCGCTGACTATGGCTACACCTTC.